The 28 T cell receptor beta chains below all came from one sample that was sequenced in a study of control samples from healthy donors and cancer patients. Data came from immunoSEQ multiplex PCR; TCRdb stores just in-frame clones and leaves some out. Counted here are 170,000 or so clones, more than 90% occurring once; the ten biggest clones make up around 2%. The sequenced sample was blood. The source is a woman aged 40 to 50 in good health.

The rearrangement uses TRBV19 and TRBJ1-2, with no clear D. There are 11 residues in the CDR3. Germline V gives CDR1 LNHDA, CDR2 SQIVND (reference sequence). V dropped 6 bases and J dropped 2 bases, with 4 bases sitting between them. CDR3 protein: CASRENYGYTF. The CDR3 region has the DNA TGTGCCAGTAGGGAAAACTATGGCTACACCTTC.

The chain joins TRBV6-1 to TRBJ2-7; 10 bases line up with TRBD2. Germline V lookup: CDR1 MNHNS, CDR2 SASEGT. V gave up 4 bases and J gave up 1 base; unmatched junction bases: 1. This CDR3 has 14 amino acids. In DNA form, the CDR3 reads TGTGCCAGCAGTGTAGCGGGGGGATCCTACGAGCAGTACTTC. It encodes CASSVAGGSYEQYF.

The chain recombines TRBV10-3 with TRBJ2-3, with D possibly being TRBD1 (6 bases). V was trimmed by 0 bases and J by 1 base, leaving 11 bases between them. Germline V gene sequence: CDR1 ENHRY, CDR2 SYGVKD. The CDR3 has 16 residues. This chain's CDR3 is CAISESSGGGTDTQYF. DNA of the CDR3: TGTGCCATCAGTGAGTCGTCTGGGGGCGGCACAGATACGCAGTATTTT.

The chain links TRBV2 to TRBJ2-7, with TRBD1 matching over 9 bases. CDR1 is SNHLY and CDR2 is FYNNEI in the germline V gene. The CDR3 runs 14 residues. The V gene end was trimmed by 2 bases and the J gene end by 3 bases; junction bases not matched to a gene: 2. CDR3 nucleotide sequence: TGTGCCAGCAGTGAATGGGACAGGGACTACGAGCAGTACTTC. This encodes CASSEWDRDYEQYF.

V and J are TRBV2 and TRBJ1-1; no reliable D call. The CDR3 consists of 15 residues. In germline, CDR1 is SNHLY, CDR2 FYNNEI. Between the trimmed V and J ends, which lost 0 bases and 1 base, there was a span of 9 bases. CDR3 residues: CASSEALGGNTEAFF. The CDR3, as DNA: TGTGCCAGCAGTGAAGCCCTCGGCGGGAACACTGAAGCTTTCTTT.

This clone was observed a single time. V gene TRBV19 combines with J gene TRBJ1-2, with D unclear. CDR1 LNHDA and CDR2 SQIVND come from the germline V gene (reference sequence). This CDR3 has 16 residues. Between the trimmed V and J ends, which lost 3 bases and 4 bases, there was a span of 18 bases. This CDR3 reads CASSITPDGWTYGYTF. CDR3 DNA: TGTGCCAGTAGTATTACCCCGGACGGATGGACCTATGGCTACACCTTC.

The CDR3 protein is CASRYSGTDTQYF. In DNA, the CDR3 is TGTGCCAGCAGGTACAGTGGCACAGATACGCAGTATTTT. V usage is TRBV27 and J usage is TRBJ2-3; D not resolved. V gave up 6 bases and J gave up 1 base, with 8 bases separating them. The V gene's germline CDR1 is MNHEY and CDR2 SMNVEV (reference sequence). The CDR3 totals 13 residues.

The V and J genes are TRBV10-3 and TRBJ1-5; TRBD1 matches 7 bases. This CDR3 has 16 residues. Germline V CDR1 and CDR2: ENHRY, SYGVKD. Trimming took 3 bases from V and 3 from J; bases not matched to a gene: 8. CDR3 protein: CAISDTGTEANQPQHF. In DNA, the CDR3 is TGTGCCATCAGTGATACAGGGACAGAGGCCAATCAGCCCCAGCATTTT.

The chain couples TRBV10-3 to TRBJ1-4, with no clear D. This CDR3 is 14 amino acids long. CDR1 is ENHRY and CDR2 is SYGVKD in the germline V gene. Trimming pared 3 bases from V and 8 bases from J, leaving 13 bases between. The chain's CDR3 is CAISDSGNPEKLFF. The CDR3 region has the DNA TGTGCCATCAGTGATAGTGGGAATCCGGAAAAACTGTTTTTT.

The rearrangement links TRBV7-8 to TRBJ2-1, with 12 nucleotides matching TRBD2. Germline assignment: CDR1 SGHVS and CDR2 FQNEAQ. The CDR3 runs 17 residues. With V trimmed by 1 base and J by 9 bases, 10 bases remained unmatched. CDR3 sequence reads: CASSLGLAGGPVGEQFF. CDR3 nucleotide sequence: TGTGCCAGCAGCTTAGGCCTAGCGGGGGGGCCGGTCGGTGAGCAGTTCTTC.

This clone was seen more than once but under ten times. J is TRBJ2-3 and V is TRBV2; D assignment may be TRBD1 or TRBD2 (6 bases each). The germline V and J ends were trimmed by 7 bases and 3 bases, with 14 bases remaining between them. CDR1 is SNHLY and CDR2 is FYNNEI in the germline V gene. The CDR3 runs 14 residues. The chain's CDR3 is CASNILGGTDTQYF. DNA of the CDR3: TGTGCCAGCAACATCCTAGGGGGGACAGATACGCAGTATTTT. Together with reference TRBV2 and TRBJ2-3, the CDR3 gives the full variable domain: EPEVTQTPSHQVTQMGQEVILRCVPISNHLYFYWYRQILGQKVEFLVSFYNNEISEKSEIFDDQFSVERPDGSNFTLKIRSTKLEDSAMYFCASNILGGTDTQYFGPGTRLTVL.

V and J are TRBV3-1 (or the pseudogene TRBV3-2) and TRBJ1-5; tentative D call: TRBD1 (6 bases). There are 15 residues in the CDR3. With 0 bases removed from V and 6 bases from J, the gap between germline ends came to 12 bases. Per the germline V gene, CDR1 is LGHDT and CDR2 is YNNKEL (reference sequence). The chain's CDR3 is CASSQDMTGGQPQHF. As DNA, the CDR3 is TGTGCCAGCAGCCAAGATATGACAGGAGGTCAGCCCCAGCATTTT.

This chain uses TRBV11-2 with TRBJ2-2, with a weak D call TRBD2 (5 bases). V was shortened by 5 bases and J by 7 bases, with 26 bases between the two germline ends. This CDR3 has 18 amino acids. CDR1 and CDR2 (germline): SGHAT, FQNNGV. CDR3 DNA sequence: TGTGCCAGCAGCCCCCTTATAGGACTTTCACAATATGGCGGGGAGCTGTTTTTT. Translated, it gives CASSPLIGLSQYGGELFF.

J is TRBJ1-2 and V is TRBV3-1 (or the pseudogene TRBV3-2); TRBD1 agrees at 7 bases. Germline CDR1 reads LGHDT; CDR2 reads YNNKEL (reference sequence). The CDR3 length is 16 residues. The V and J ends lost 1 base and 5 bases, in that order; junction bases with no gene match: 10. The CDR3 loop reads CASSQAHGQAVYGYTF. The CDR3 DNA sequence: TGTGCCAGCAGCCAAGCCCACGGACAGGCAGTATATGGCTACACCTTC.

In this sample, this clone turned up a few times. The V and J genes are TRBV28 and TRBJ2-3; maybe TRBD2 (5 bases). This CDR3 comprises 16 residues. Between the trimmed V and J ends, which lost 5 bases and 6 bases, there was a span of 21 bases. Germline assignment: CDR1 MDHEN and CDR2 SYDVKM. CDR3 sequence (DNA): TGTGCCAGCAGTCCGACGGACTGGGTTAAATCGGATACGCAGTATTTT. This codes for CASSPTDWVKSDTQYF.

CDR3 in DNA: TGTGCCAGCAGCTTGCCGGGGGGCGAGGGGAATGAGCAGTTCTTC. Translating gives CASSLPGGEGNEQFF. The rearrangement uses TRBV5-6 and TRBJ2-1; a weak D match, TRBD2 (7 bases). The CDR3 totals 15 residues. The germline V gene encodes CDR1 SGHDT and CDR2 YYEEEE. The germline V and J ends were trimmed by 1 base and 7 bases, with 15 bases remaining between them.

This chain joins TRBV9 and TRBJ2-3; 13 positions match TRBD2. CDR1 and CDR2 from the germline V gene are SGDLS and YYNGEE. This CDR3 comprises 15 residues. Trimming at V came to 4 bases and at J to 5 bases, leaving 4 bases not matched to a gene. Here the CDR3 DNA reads TGTGCCAGCAGCTACGGACTAGCGGGGGAAGATACGCAGTATTTT. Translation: CASSYGLAGEDTQYF. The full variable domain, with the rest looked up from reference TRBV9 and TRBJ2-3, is DSGVTQTPKHLITATGQRVTLRCSPRSGDLSVYWYQQSLDQGLQFLIQYYNGEERAKGNILERFSAQQFPDLHSELNLSSLELGDSALYFCASSYGLAGEDTQYFGPGTRLTVL.

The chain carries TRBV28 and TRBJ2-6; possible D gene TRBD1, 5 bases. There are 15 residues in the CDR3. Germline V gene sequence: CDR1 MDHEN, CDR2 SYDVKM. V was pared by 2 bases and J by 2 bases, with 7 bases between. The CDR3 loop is CASSLRRAGANVLTF. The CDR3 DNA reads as TGTGCCAGCAGTTTACGCAGGGCTGGGGCCAACGTCCTGACTTTC.

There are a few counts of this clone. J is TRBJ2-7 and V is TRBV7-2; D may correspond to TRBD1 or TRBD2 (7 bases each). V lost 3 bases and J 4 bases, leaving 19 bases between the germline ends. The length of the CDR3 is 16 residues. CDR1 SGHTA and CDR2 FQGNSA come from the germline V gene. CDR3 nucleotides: TGTGCCAGCAGCTTTAGTTATGGCAGGGGGGGTTACGAGCAGTACTTC. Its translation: CASSFSYGRGGYEQYF.

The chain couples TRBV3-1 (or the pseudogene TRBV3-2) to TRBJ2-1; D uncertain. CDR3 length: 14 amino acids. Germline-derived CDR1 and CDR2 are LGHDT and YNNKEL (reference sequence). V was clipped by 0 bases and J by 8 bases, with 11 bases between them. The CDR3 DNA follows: TGTGCCAGCAGCCAAGATTATCGGTCCCATGAGCAGTTCTTC. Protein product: CASSQDYRSHEQFF.

Here the CDR3 reads CASGQGYEQYF. CDR3 DNA: TGTGCCAGCGGACAGGGGTACGAGCAGTACTTC. The J gene is TRBJ2-7, the V gene TRBV27; 9 bases line up with TRBD1. This CDR3 region has 11 residues. Germline CDR1 and CDR2: MNHEY and SMNVEV (reference sequence). V lost 8 bases to trimming and J lost 4 bases; unmatched junction nucleotides: 0.

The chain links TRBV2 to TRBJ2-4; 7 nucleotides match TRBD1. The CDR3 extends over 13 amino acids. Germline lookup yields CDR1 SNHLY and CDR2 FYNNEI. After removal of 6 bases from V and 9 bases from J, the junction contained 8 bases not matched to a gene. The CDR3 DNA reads TGTGCCAGCAGGGGACAGTCGACGGGCATTCAGTACTTC. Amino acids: CASRGQSTGIQYF.

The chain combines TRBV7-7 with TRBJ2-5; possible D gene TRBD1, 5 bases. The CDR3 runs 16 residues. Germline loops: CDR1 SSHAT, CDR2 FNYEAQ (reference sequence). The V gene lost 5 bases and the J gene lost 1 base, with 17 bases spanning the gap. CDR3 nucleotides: TGTGCCAGCAGCCGAGTATCATGGGGCCCCCAAGAGACCCAGTACTTC. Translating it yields CASSRVSWGPQETQYF.

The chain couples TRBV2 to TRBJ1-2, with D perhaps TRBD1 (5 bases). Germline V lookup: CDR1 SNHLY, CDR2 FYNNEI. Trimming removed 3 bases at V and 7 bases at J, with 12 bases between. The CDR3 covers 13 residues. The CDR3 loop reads CASSDFRVSGYTF. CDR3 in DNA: TGTGCCAGCAGTGATTTCAGGGTTAGTGGCTACACCTTC.

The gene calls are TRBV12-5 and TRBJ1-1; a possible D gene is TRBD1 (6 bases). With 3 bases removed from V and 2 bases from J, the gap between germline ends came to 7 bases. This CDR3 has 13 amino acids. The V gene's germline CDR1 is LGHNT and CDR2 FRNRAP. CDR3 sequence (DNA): TGTGCTAGTGGTTTTGGGGGCAACACTGAAGCTTTCTTT. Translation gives CASGFGGNTEAFF.

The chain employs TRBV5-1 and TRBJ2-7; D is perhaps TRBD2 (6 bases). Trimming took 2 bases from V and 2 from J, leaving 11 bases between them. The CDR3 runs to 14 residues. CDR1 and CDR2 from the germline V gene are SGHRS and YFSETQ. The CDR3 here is CASSFGGWTYEQYF. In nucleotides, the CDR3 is TGCGCCAGCAGCTTTGGAGGGTGGACCTACGAGCAGTACTTC.

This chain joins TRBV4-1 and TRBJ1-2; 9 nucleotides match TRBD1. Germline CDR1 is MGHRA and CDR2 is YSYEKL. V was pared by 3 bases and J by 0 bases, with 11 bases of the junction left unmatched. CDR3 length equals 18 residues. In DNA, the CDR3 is TGCGCCAGCAGCCAGGTCGGACAGGGGCTACGAGCTAACTATGGCTACACCTTC. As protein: CASSQVGQGLRANYGYTF.

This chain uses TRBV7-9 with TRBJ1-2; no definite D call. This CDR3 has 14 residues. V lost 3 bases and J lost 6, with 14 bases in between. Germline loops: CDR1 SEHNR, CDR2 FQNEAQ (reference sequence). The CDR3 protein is CASSFRNPINGYTF. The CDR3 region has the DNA TGTGCCAGCAGCTTTAGGAATCCGATTAATGGCTACACCTTC.